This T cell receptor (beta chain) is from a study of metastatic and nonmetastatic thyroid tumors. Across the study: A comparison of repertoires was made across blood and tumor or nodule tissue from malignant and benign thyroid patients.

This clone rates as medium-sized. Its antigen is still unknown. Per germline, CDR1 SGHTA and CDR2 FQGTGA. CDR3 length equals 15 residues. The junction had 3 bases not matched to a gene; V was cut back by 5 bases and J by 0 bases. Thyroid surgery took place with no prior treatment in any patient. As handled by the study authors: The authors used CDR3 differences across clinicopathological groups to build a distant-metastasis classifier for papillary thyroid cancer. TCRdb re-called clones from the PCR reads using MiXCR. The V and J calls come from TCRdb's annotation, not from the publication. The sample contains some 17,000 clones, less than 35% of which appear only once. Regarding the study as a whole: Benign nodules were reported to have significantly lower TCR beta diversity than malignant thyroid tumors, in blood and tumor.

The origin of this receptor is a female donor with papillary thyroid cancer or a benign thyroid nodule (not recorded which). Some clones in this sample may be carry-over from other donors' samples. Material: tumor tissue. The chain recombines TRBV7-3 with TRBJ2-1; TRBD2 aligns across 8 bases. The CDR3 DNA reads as TGTGCCAGCAGCCTCAGCGGGAGCTCCTACAATGAGCAGTTCTTC. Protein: CASSLSGSSYNEQFF. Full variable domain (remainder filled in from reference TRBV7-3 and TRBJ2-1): GAGVSQTPSNKVTEKGKYVELRCDPISGHTALYWYRQSLGQGPEFLIYFQGTGAADDSGLPNDRFFAVRPEGSVSTLKIQRTERGDSAVYLCASSLSGSSYNEQFFGPGTRLTVL.